Listed below are T cell receptor beta chains from one sample, sequenced in a study of early T cells in non-severe SARS-CoV-2 infection. One entry per CDR3 protein results from TCRdb running MiXCR on the 5' RACE reads. The table shows some 98,000 distinct CDR3 sequences, with 11% occurring only once. The sample was whole blood. Receptors were obtained from an adult who was a healthcare worker with PCR-confirmed SARS-CoV-2 infection or an uninfected control (not recorded which). CDR3s include the opening cysteine and the closing phenylalanine or tryptophan. D genes are given only for firm matches. Size is stated for part of the rows, as once, few or many counts, or as a class when the clone is expanded.

>TRBJ1-1|TRBV3-1|NA|NA
TGTGCCAGCAGATACGCCGGGGCGAACACTGAAGCTTTCTTT
CASRYAGANTEAFF
>TRBJ2-4|TRBV12-3/TRBV12-4|NA|NA
TGTGCCTGTGCAGAGGCCAAAAACATTCAGTACTTC
CACAEAKNIQYF
>TRBJ1-4|TRBV5-1|NA|NA
TGCGCCAGCAGCTTGATACCCCAATCGGCTAATGAAAAACTGTTTTTT
CASSLIPQSANEKLFF
>TRBJ1-5|TRBV7-9|few|NA
TGTGCCAGCGGCAGGGGCCGAAATCAGCCCCAGCATTTT
CASGRGRNQPQHF
>TRBJ1-1|TRBV7-9|NA|TRBD1
TGTGCCAGCAGCTCAGCAGGGGGCCTGAACACTGAAGCTTTCTTT
CASSSAGGLNTEAFF
>TRBJ2-5|TRBV20-1|few|NA
TGCAGTGCTTGGGTAATCCAAGAGACCCAGTACTTC
CSAWVIQETQYF
>TRBJ2-3|TRBV12-3/TRBV12-4|NA|TRBD2
TGTGCCAGCAGTTTAGGGGGGGGTTCGCGCACAGATACGCAGTATTTT
CASSLGGGSRTDTQYF
>TRBJ1-6|TRBV5-1|NA|NA
TGCGCCAGCAGCTTGGTGGCAGGGAGTGTGGTCCTCCACTTT
CASSLVAGSVVLHF
>TRBJ1-3|TRBV11-3|many|NA
TGTGCCAGCAGCTCAGACGGAACGACCATATATTTT
CASSSDGTTIYF
>TRBJ1-2|TRBV18|many|NA
TGTGCCAGCTCTGGGAGCAATTATGGCTACACCTTC
CASSGSNYGYTF
>TRBJ2-7|TRBV9|many|NA
TGTGCCAGCAGCGTAGGGCAGGACTACGAGCAGTACTTC
CASSVGQDYEQYF
>TRBJ1-2|TRBV7-6|NA|NA
TGTGCCAGCAGCTCAACCACGGACAGACAAGGCTACACCTTC
CASSSTTDRQGYTF
>TRBJ2-7|TRBV29-1|few|TRBD1
TGCAGCGTTGGGACAGGGCACAGTGGGGAGGAGCAGTACTTC
CSVGTGHSGEEQYF
>TRBJ1-3|TRBV29-1|few|NA
TGCAGCGTAGCCCAACAGGGAAGCACCATATATTTT
CSVAQQGSTIYF
>TRBJ2-1|TRBV28|few|NA
TGTGCCAGCAGTTTATGGGCTCCAGGAACCTACAATGAGCAGTTCTTC
CASSLWAPGTYNEQFF
>TRBJ1-2|TRBV11-2|many|NA
TGTGCCAGCAGCCCCAGCACGGTCTATGGCTACACCTTC
CASSPSTVYGYTF
>TRBJ2-3|TRBV7-6|few|NA
TGTGCCAGCAGCTTAACGCCCGATACGCAGTATTTT
CASSLTPDTQYF
>TRBJ1-1|TRBV11-2|few|TRBD1
TGTGCCAGCAGCTTAGGGCGCAGGGGGAGTGAAGCTTTCTTT
CASSLGRRGSEAFF
>TRBJ1-1|TRBV27|NA|NA
TGTGCCAGCAGTTCCCTTTCCCCAGAGAACACTGAAGCTTTCTTT
CASSSLSPENTEAFF
>TRBJ1-4|TRBV7-9|many|NA
TGTGCCAGCAGCAACCTGGACGGACTAAATGAAAAACTGTTTTTT
CASSNLDGLNEKLFF
>TRBJ2-3|TRBV7-8|few|NA
TGTGCCAGCAGCCCCAAACAGTTATGGCGGGCGCAGTATTTT
CASSPKQLWRAQYF
>TRBJ2-5|TRBV29-1|NA|NA
TGCAGCGTTGAAGGCCCCGTGCGTATTCAACAAGAGACCCAGTACTTC
CSVEGPVRIQQETQYF
>TRBJ2-5|TRBV9|NA|NA
TGTGCCAGCAGCCCCCGACCAGCCAGGGAGACCCAGTACTTC
CASSPRPARETQYF
>TRBJ1-1|TRBV20-1|few|TRBD1
TGCAGTGCTATCCCTTACGACAGGGCGAGAACTGAAGCTTTCTTT
CSAIPYDRARTEAFF
>TRBJ2-7|TRBV25-1|few|NA
TGTGCCAGCAGTGAATCCCGAACCTACTCCCCCGAGCAGTACTTC
CASSESRTYSPEQYF
>TRBJ2-1|TRBV6-5|NA|NA
TGTGCCAGCAGTGCCAATACTAGGGAACAATACAATGAGCAGTTCTTC
CASSANTREQYNEQFF
>TRBJ1-5|TRBV6-1|NA|NA
TGTGCCAGCAGTGAAAGTAATAGCAATCAGCCCCAGCATTTT
CASSESNSNQPQHF
>TRBJ2-2|TRBV28|NA|NA
TGTGTCAGCATTGCCAACACCGGGGAGCTGTTTTTT
CVSIANTGELFF
>TRBJ1-1|TRBV29-1|many|NA
TGCAGCGTTGGATCGATCCCTGAAGCTTTCTTT
CSVGSIPEAFF
>TRBJ2-1|TRBV29-1|NA|NA
TGCAGCGTTTCGTGGAATGAGCAGTTCTTC
CSVSWNEQFF
>TRBJ2-3|TRBV4-2|NA|NA
TGTGCCAGCAGCCCCATGGGGGGTAGAAGCACAGATACGCAGTATTTT
CASSPMGGRSTDTQYF
>TRBJ1-4|TRBV9|many|TRBD1
TGTGCCAGCAGCTTTGACCCCGGGACAGGGGATGAAAAACTGTTTTTT
CASSFDPGTGDEKLFF
>TRBJ2-5|TRBV11-3|few|NA
TGTGCCAGCAGCTTAGAAGGCAGACAAGAGACCCAGTACTTC
CASSLEGRQETQYF
>TRBJ2-1|TRBV11-3|NA|NA
TGTGCCAGCAGCCGGGGACTTGGCTCCTACAATGAGCAGTTCTTC
CASSRGLGSYNEQFF
>TRBJ2-2|TRBV6-5|few|TRBD1
TGTGCCAGCAGTCTCGGACAGGGCCGGGGGGAGCTGTTTTTT
CASSLGQGRGELFF
>TRBJ1-1|TRBV7-2|many|NA
TGTGCCAGCAGCTTCGTCAGTGACACTGAAGCTTTCTTT
CASSFVSDTEAFF
>TRBJ1-1|TRBV29-1|few|NA
TGCAGCGTTGAAGGGCGACAGTCGAACACTGAAGCTTTCTTT
CSVEGRQSNTEAFF
>TRBJ2-1|TRBV29-1|many|NA
TGCAGCGTTGGGGCGGTTGAGCCCCATGAGCAGTTCTTC
CSVGAVEPHEQFF
>TRBJ1-6|TRBV14|many|TRBD1
TGTGCCAGCAGCCACCGGGACAGGGGTAATTCACCCCTCCACTTT
CASSHRDRGNSPLHF